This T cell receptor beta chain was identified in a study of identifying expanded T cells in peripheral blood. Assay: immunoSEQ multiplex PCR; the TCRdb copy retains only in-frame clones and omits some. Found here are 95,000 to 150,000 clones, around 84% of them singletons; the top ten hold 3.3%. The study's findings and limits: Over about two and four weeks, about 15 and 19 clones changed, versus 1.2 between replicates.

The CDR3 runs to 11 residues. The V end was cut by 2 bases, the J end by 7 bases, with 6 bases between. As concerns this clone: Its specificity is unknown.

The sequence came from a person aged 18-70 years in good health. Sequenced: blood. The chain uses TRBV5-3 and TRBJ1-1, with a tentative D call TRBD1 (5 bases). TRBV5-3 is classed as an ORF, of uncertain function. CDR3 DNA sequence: TGTGCCAGAAGCTTTAGGGGTGAAGCTTTCTTT. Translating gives CARSFRGEAFF.